This T cell receptor beta chain was found in a study of human T cells and chemical hapten exposure (dated by TCRdb to the early 2020s). Regarding the complete study: Libraries were pooled for sequencing, and per-sample TCR yields varied mainly because of small differences in library volumes within the pool. This study followed changes in the peripheral blood TCR repertoire in vivo during primary and secondary sensitization of alopecia patients to the hapten diphenylcyclopropenone (DPC). For every blood RNA sample, sequencing covered both the TCR alpha and TCR beta chains.

This clonotype was counted ten times or more. Its antigen is not yet known. Base-call qualities are not available, and no considerably larger clone is one nucleotide away. The library came from RACE. TCRdb names NextSeq 500 as the instrument used. During library preparation, unique molecular identifiers were attached to individual cDNA molecules so that TCRs could be counted in a quantitative, reproducible way. Per the source publication's procedure: A median of around 100,000 TCRs per sample was observed, with a range of 23,224 to 690,600. V, J and CDR3 annotation of the TCR reads was performed with the Decombinator software suite. Every sample was subsampled to the same number of TCRs (28,000) for the PS versus PT1 abundance plots. TCRs were defined as expanded if absent before sensitization and observed at least eight times at the 2-week time point. Through fastp at Q25 and MiXCR, TCRdb rebuilt clones from the public reads, retaining in-frame beta chains. Rows matching on CDR3 protein sequence are summarized as one entry with the most common DNA and genes. Here the V and J calls rest on TCRdb's processing, not on the authors' analysis. The sample profile shows some 40,000 distinct CDR3 sequences; approximately 4% of them were found once. The ten largest clones add up to 4.5% to 6.5% of the sample.

Per the germline V gene, SQVTM is the CDR1 and ANQGSEA is the CDR2. The CDR3 contains 15 residues, cysteine and phenylalanine counted. Just CDR3 DNA is preserved here, 45 bases in frame from base 1. From V the trimming removes 0 bases and from J it removes 1 base, while the gene matches leave 3 bases of the junction unaccounted for. Overall results and qualifications from the work: After repeated subsampling, changes were observed in the strength of the expansion versus patch-test correlation and in the threshold at which the correlation became significant. The number of TCRs above 1 in 1000 frequency did not change with DPC sensitization; there was no evidence of global repertoire structure alterations.

Per the publication, the time point label means: healthy volunteer bleed at 6 weeks. Total RNA was isolated from unfractionated whole blood collected in Tempus Blood RNA tubes. Roughly 5 healthy volunteers served as TCR sequencing controls and were bled at day 0, 2 weeks and 6 weeks. The specimen sequenced was whole blood. The sequence came from a human donor in good health. Some clones in this sample may be carry-over from other donors' samples. The chain is assembled from TRBV29-1 and TRBJ2-3; a stretch of 8 junction bases matches TRBD1. Here the CDR3 is given as CSVEDTGQGTDTQYF. The DNA is as follows: TGCAGCGTTGAAGATACGGGACAGGGCACAGATACGCAGTATTTT.